Shown below are 15 T cell receptor beta chains from a single sample sequenced in a study of CXCR3-negative and CXCR3-positive naive CD8 T cells. Findings of the study overall: Naive cells with CXCR3 showed TRB CDR3s that were more hydrophobic than those in CXCR3-negative naive cells.

No antigen has been identified for these receptors. With UMI labels, 5' RACE was used to prepare the TRB cDNA libraries. Using the 5' RACE reads, TCRdb records one entry per CDR3 protein without DNA. The listing contains about 98,000 distinct CDR3 sequences. Sequencing was performed on naive CXCR3+ CD8+ T cells from blood. Subset described: CD45RO-CCR7+CD27+CD95- naive CD8+ T cells expressing CXCR3 (TNR3+). All receptors derive from a human donor in good health. Some clones in this sample may be carry-over from other donors' samples.

This chain uses TRBV9 with TRBJ2-5; checking the TCRdb D call of TRBD1 is not possible without DNA. The CDR3 covers 14 residues. The germline gives CDR1 SGDLS, CDR2 YYNGEE. CDR3: CASSVQTGSETQYF.

The chain recombines TRBV25-1 with TRBJ2-5; TCRdb outputs TRBD1, but without DNA this stays unchecked. The CDR3 spans 13 residues. Germline V CDR1 and CDR2: MGHDK, SYGVNS. CDR3 in amino acids: CASSEGRGETQYF. Full variable domain (outside the CDR3, taken from reference TRBV25-1 and TRBJ2-5): EADIYQTPRYLVIGTGKKITLECSQTMGHDKMYWYQQDPGMELHLIHYSYGVNSTEKGDLSSESTVSRIRTEHFPLTLESARPSHTSQYLCASSEGRGETQYFGPGTRLLVL.

The chain is built from TRBV4-2 and TRBJ2-7; TCRdb selects TRBD2, and the lack of DNA leaves this call unchecked. The CDR3 is made up of 15 amino acids. Germline assignment: CDR1 LGHNA and CDR2 YNFKEQ. CDR3: CASSQVGTSGYEQYF.

The genes are TRBV28 and TRBJ1-3. The CDR3 length is 18 residues. Germline CDR1 and CDR2: MDHEN and SYDVKM. The CDR3 sequence is CASSSPLGGATSGNTIYF.

V is TRBV20-1 and J is TRBJ1-1. From germline, CDR1 is DFQATT and CDR2 SNEGSKA (reference sequence). CDR3 length: 12 amino acids. CDR3 sequence: CSASGSNTEAFF.

The chain is built from TRBV29-1 and TRBJ2-2. The CDR3 extends over 15 amino acids. The germline CDR1 and CDR2 sequences are SQVTM and ANQGSEA. The CDR3 sequence: CSVEIGQRNTGELFF.

This sequence joins TRBV6-5 and TRBJ2-1; with no DNA, the TCRdb D assignment of TRBD1 cannot be verified. Germline V CDR1 and CDR2: MNHEY, SVGAGI. The CDR3 runs to 15 residues. The CDR3 sequence is CASRITGTDYNEQFF.

This rearrangement joins TRBV24-1 to TRBJ2-7; without DNA, the TCRdb call of TRBD2 cannot be checked. The CDR3 contains 14 residues. From germline, CDR1 is KGHDR and CDR2 SFDVKD. CDR3 sequence reads: CATSDWTSDYEQYF.

The rearrangement links TRBV12-3 or TRBV12-4 to TRBJ2-3; TCRdb proposes TRBD1, but this gene call is untestable without DNA. The CDR3 sequence is 14 residues long. This CDR3 is CASSFPEGTDTQYF.

This chain uses TRBV2 with TRBJ2-1; TCRdb reports TRBD2, a call that lacks DNA to check it against. Per germline, CDR1 SNHLY and CDR2 FYNNEI. The CDR3 extends over 16 amino acids. The CDR3 here is CASRDELAGAYNEQFF.

This chain links TRBV29-1 with TRBJ1-1. The CDR3 covers 11 residues. Germline V gene sequence: CDR1 SQVTM, CDR2 ANQGSEA. The CDR3 loop is CSVAGLGEAFF. The full variable domain, with the rest looked up from reference TRBV29-1 and TRBJ1-1, is SAVISQKPSRDICQRGTSLTIQCQVDSQVTMMFWYRQQPGQSLTLIATANQGSEATYESGFVIDKFPISRPNLTFSTLTVSNMSPEDSSIYLCSVAGLGEAFFGQGTRLTVV.

This chain uses TRBV12-3 or TRBV12-4 with TRBJ2-1; the D call of TRBD1 rests on TCRdb alone, since no DNA is present to check it. This CDR3 comprises 15 residues. CDR3 region: CASSFVRVREDEQFF.

The genes are TRBV30 and TRBJ2-7; with no DNA, the TCRdb D assignment of TRBD2 cannot be verified. The CDR3 sequence is 12 residues long. Germline assignment: CDR1 GTSNPN and CDR2 SVGIG (reference sequence). The CDR3 region is CAWTGGTYEQYF.

CDR3 sequence: CASSPTGRSYEQYF. The chain joins TRBV6-2 or TRBV6-3 to TRBJ2-7. Germline CDR1 and CDR2: MNHEY and SVGEGT. This CDR3 comprises 14 residues.

This chain connects TRBV19 to TRBJ2-7. Germline CDR1 LNHDA, CDR2 SQIVND (reference sequence). This CDR3 is 11 amino acids long. This chain's CDR3 is CATGSSYEQYF.